The T cell receptor beta chain described here comes from a study of cytomegalovirus exposure and HLA in healthy donors. Study-level findings and limits: Researchers reported from a later analysis that most CMV-associated TCR beta chains appeared HLA-restricted.

The PCR was carried out with 60 Vbeta primers and 13 Jbeta primers. Authors' processing steps: A later analysis tallied 65 million to 85 million unique TCR beta chains, 8.5 million to 11 million of them shared. This table comes from immunoSEQ multiplex PCR, and its TCRdb copy is limited to in-frame clones, with some not included. V and J calls and clone size are copied from that table; D and trimming were computed from the DNA. The sample contains about 100,000 clones, approximately 80% of which appear only once. Concerning this clone itself: Its target is not known.

CDR1 GTSNPN and CDR2 SVGIG come from the germline V gene (reference sequence). The CDR3 has 13 amino acids. V was clipped by 3 bases and J by 9 bases; unmatched bases: 3. V gene TRBV30 combines with J gene TRBJ1-4; 11 bases are a match to TRBD1. The clonotype comes from a woman in her sixties in good health and CMV-seronegative. Input material: PBMCs. The CDR3 DNA is TGTGCCTGGAGGGACAGGGGGCCGAAAAAACTGTTTTTT. It specifies CAWRDRGPKKLFF.